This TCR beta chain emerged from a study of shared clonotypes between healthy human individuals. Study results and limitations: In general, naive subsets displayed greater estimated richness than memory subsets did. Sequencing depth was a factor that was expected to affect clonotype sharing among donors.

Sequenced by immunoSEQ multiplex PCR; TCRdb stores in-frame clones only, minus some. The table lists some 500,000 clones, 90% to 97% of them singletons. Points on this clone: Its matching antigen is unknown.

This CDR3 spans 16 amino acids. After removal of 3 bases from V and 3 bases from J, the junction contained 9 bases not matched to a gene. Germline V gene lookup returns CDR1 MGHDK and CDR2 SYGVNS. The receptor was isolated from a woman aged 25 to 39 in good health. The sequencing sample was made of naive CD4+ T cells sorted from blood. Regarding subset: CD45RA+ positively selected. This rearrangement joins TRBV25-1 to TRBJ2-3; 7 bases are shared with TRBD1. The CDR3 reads CASSDSGTAGTDTQYF. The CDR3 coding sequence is TGTGCCAGCAGTGACTCCGGGACAGCTGGTACAGATACGCAGTATTTT. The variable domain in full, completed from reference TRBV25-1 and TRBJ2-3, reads EADIYQTPRYLVIGTGKKITLECSQTMGHDKMYWYQQDPGMELHLIHYSYGVNSTEKGDLSSESTVSRIRTEHFPLTLESARPSHTSQYLCASSDSGTAGTDTQYFGPGTRLTVL.